This passage covers 17 T cell receptor beta chains from one sample sequenced in a study of shared T cell receptors in the human thymus. Libraries were prepared by immunoSEQ multiplex PCR; TCRdb keeps only in-frame clonotypes and omits some of them. The data contain over 650,000 clones, 87% of them seen just once; the ten biggest clones take up over 0.008%. This same sample was also part of a study on human thymus T cells.

Sequencing input: thymocytes. These receptor sequences come from a boy in the first two years of life with a congenital heart defect.

The genes are TRBV7-6 and TRBJ2-7, with TRBD2 matching 14 bases. The CDR3 covers 15 residues. The germline CDR1 and CDR2 sequences are SGHVS and FNYEAQ. V shed 5 bases and J 0 bases; nucleotides not matched to a gene: 0. CDR3 in DNA: TGTGCCAGCAGCGGGACTAGCGGGGGCTCCTACGAGCAGTACTTC. Translating it yields CASSGTSGGSYEQYF.

The J gene is TRBJ2-5, the V gene TRBV6-5, with TRBD2 as a possible D gene (6 bases). Germline CDR1 and CDR2: MNHEY and SVGAGI. There are 14 residues in the CDR3. Trimming shortened V by 5 bases and J by 1 base, and 11 bases separated the two germline ends. CDR3 nucleotide sequence: TGTGCCAGCAGTAATCGGGGGTCCCAAGAGACCCAGTACTTC. Translating gives CASSNRGSQETQYF.

There are a few counts of this clone. This rearrangement joins TRBV10-1 to TRBJ2-2; TRBD2 matches 12 bases. Germline-derived CDR1 and CDR2 are WNHNN and SYGVQD (reference sequence). The CDR3 consists of 18 residues. With V trimmed by 3 bases and J by 5 bases, 10 bases remained unmatched. Written as DNA, the CDR3 is TGCGCCAGCAGTGAATTTCGACTAGCGGGAGTCGGTACCGGGGAGCTGTTTTTT. It translates to CASSEFRLAGVGTGELFF.

The V call is TRBV27, the J call TRBJ2-1, with 7 bases matching TRBD1. Germline trimming cut 5 bases from V and 10 bases from J; bases unmatched to any gene: 20. CDR1 is MNHEY, CDR2 SMNVEV, per germline (reference sequence). The length of the CDR3 is 17 residues. CDR3 nucleotides: TGTGCCAGCAGTCCAAAAGGCCGAAGGGGGCCAACAGGGGAGCAGTTCTTC. This codes for CASSPKGRRGPTGEQFF.

To note about this clone: Other nucleotide sequences in the sample specify the same CDR3. The chain recombines TRBV6-5 with TRBJ2-3; TRBD1 aligns across 9 bases. This CDR3 is 14 amino acids long. Germline-derived CDR1 and CDR2 are MNHEY and SVGAGI. V lost 6 bases to trimming and J lost 2 bases; unmatched junction nucleotides: 3. As DNA, the CDR3 is TGTGCCAGCAGACGGGACAGGGACACAGATACGCAGTATTTT. It specifies CASRRDRDTDTQYF.

A single count supports this clone. V is TRBV27 and J is TRBJ2-7; D might be TRBD1 (5 bases). Germline CDR1 and CDR2: MNHEY and SMNVEV (reference sequence). With 2 bases removed from V and 3 bases from J, the gap between germline ends came to 26 bases. The CDR3 length is 19 residues. As DNA, the CDR3 is TGTGCCAGCAGTTTACACCGACCTCACGACAGTCCATACCACTACGAGCAGTACTTC. It translates to CASSLHRPHDSPYHYEQYF.

DNA for the CDR3: TGTGCCAGCAGCTTATCATCGACCCAGTACTTC. It codes for CASSLSSTQYF. The chain carries TRBV7-2 and TRBJ2-5, with D unresolved. CDR3 size: 11 residues. CDR1 and CDR2 (germline): SGHTA, FQGNSA. The V end was cut by 2 bases, the J end by 7 bases, with 5 bases between.

The J gene is TRBJ2-5, the V gene TRBV6-6, with 7 bases lining up with TRBD2. After removal of 8 bases from V and 1 base from J, the junction contained 7 bases not matched to a gene. Germline V lookup: CDR1 MNHNY, CDR2 SVGAGI (reference sequence). This CDR3 is built from 14 residues. The DNA for the CDR3 is TGTGCCAGCGTCGCAGCGGGGCGCCAAGAGACCCAGTACTTC. Its translation: CASVAAGRQETQYF.

This clone was picked up a small number of times. The chain uses TRBV7-2 and TRBJ2-2, with 8 positions matching TRBD2. V shed 5 bases, J shed 6 bases, and the junction held 11 bases outside the gene matches. The V gene's germline CDR1 is SGHTA and CDR2 FQGNSA. The CDR3 has 16 amino acids. CDR3 protein: CASSPTGGASSGELFF. Here the CDR3 DNA reads TGTGCCAGCAGCCCAACCGGGGGGGCATCATCCGGGGAGCTGTTTTTT.

This chain's CDR3 is CASSIKGTSRRETQYF. The CDR3 bases are TGTGCCAGTAGTATAAAGGGGACTAGTCGTCGGGAGACCCAGTACTTC. The rearrangement joins TRBV19 to TRBJ2-5; the match to TRBD2 covers 8 bases. The CDR3 loop spans 16 amino acids. V lost 2 bases, J lost 5 bases, and 10 bases stayed unmatched. Germline V gene lookup returns CDR1 LNHDA and CDR2 SQIVND (reference sequence). Full variable domain (rest looked up from reference TRBV19 and TRBJ2-5): DGGITQSPKYLFRKEGQNVTLSCEQNLNHDAMYWYRQDPGQGLRLIYYSQIVNDFQKGDIAEGYSVSREKKESFPLTVTSAQKNPTAFYLCASSIKGTSRRETQYFGPGTRLLVL.

V and J are TRBV5-1 and TRBJ1-2; 7 bases line up with TRBD1. Germline lookup yields CDR1 SGHRS and CDR2 YFSETQ. With V trimmed by 0 bases and J by 8 bases, 16 bases remained unmatched. This CDR3 is 17 amino acids long. Here the CDR3 DNA reads TGCGCCAGCAGCTTGGAAGGCCCCGGGGACAGCCTAGGGGGCTACACCTTC. Translating it yields CASSLEGPGDSLGGYTF. Based on the CDR3 plus reference TRBV5-1 and TRBJ1-2, the full variable domain is KAGVTQTPRYLIKTRGQQVTLSCSPISGHRSVSWYQQTPGQGLQFLFEYFSETQRNKGNFPGRFSGRQFSNSRSEMNVSTLELGDSALYLCASSLEGPGDSLGGYTFGSGTRLTVV.

CDR3 protein: CASSEAIRGFYGYTF. CDR3 bases: TGTGCCAGCAGTGAAGCGATAAGGGGTTTCTATGGCTACACCTTC. The chain employs TRBV6-1 and TRBJ1-2; possible D gene TRBD1, 5 bases. Germline assignment: CDR1 MNHNS and CDR2 SASEGT. Trimming took off 0 bases at V and 4 bases at J, with 12 bases between the two ends. There are 15 residues in the CDR3.

The chain links TRBV7-9 to TRBJ2-2; 13 nucleotides line up with TRBD2. V gave up 5 bases and J gave up 7 bases; unmatched junction bases: 10. Germline-derived CDR1 and CDR2 are SEHNR and FQNEAQ (reference sequence). CDR3 size: 17 residues. CDR3 protein: CASSHKLAGGEGGELFF. The CDR3 DNA is TGTGCCAGCAGCCACAAACTAGCGGGAGGGGAAGGCGGGGAGCTGTTTTTT.

In nucleotides, the CDR3 is TGTGCCAGCAGGGGGAGGACAGGGCAAACCGGGGAGCTGTTTTTT. It specifies CASRGRTGQTGELFF. The chain joins TRBV6-5 to TRBJ2-2, with 8 bases identical to TRBD1. This CDR3 has 15 amino acids. The ends lost 6 bases at V and 5 bases at J; junction bases unmatched: 8. The V gene's germline CDR1 is MNHEY and CDR2 SVGAGI.

This chain joins TRBV27 and TRBJ1-5; a possible D gene is TRBD1 (6 bases). The CDR3 contains 15 residues. Trimming removed 2 bases from V and 4 bases from J, with 12 bases in between. Germline V CDR1 and CDR2: MNHEY, SMNVEV (reference sequence). CDR3 in DNA: TGTGCCAGCAGTTTAACCCGGGGGGCGAATCAGCCCCAGCATTTT. Translated, it gives CASSLTRGANQPQHF.

The chain combines TRBV10-3 with TRBJ1-2, with D perhaps matching TRBD1 (5 bases). This CDR3 is 14 amino acids long. Trimming took 3 bases from V and 5 from J, leaving 13 bases between them. From germline, CDR1 is ENHRY and CDR2 SYGVKD. In nucleotides, the CDR3 is TGTGCCATCAGTGACCCAGGGCCGGTGTATGGCTACACCTTC. Translating gives CAISDPGPVYGYTF.

This clone showed up just a few times. V usage is TRBV25-1 and J usage is TRBJ1-1; D may be TRBD1 (6 bases). This CDR3 contains 14 residues. V was shortened by 6 bases and J by 3 bases, with 14 bases between the two germline ends. Germline assignment: CDR1 MGHDK and CDR2 SYGVNS. This chain's CDR3 is CASRKGGGDTEAFF. The CDR3 nucleotides are TGTGCCAGCAGGAAAGGGGGTGGGGACACTGAAGCTTTCTTT.